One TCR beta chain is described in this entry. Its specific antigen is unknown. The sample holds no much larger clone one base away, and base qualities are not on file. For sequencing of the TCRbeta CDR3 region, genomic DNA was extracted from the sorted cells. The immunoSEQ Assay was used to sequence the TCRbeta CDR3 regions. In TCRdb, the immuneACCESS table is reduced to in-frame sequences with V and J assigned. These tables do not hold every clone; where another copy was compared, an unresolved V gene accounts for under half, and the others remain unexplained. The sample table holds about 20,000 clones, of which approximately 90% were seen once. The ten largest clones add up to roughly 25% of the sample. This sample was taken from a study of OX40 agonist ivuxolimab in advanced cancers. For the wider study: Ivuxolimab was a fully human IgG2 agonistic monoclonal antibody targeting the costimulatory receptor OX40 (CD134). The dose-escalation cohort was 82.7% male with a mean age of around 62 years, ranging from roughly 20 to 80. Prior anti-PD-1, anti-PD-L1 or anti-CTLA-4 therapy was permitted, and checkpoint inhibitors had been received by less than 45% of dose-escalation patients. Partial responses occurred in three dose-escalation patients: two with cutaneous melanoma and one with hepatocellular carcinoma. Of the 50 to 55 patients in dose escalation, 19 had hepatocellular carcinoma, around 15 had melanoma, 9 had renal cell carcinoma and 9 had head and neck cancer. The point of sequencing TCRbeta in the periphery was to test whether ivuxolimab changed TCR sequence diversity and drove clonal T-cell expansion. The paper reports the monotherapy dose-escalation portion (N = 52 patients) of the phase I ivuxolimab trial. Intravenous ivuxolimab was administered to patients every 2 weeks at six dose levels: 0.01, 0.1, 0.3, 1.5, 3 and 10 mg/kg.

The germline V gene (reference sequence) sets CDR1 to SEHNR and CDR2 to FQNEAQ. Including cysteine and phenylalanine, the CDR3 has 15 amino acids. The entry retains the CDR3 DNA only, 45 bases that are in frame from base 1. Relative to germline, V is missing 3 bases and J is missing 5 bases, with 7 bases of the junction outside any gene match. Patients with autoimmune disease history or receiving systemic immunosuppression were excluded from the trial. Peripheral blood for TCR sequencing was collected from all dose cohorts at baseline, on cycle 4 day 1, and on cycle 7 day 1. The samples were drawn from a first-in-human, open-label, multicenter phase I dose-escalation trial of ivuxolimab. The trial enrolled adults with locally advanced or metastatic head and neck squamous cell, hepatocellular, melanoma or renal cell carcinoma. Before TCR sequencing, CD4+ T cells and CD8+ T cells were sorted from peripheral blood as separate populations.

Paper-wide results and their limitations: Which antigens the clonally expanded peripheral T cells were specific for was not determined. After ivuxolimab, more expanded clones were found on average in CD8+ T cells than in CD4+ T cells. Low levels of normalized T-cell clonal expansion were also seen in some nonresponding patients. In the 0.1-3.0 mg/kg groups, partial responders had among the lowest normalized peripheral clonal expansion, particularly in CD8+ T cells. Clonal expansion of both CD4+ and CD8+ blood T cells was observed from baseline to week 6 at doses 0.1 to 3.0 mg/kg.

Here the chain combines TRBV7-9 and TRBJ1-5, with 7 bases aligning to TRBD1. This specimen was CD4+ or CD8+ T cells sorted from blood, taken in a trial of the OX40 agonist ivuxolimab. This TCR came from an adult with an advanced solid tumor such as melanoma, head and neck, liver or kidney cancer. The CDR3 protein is CASSFGEGTDQPQHF. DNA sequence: TGTGCCAGCAGCTTTGGGGAAGGGACAGATCAGCCCCAGCATTTT.